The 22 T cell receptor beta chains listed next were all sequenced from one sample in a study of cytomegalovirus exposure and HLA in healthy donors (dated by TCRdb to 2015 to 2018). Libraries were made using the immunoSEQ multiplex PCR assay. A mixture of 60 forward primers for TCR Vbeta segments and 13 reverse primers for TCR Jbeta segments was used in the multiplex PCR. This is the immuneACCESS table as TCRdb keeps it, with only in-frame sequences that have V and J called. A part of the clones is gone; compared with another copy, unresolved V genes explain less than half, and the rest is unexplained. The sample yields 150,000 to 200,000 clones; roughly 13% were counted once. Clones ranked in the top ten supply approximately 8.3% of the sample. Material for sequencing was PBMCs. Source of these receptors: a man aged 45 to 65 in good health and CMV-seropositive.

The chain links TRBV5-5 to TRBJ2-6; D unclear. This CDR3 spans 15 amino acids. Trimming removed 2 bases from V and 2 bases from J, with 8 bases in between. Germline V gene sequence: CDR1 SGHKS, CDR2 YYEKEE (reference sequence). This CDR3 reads CASSFNAAGANVLTF. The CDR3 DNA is TGTGCCAGCAGCTTTAACGCGGCTGGGGCCAACGTCCTGACTTTC.

CDR3 in amino acids: CASRGLAGTETQYF. The DNA of the CDR3 is TGTGCCAGCAGGGGACTAGCGGGGACAGAGACCCAGTACTTC. V is TRBV6-1 and J is TRBJ2-5, with 13 nucleotides matching TRBD2. Germline V CDR1 and CDR2: MNHNS, SASEGT. This CDR3 comprises 14 residues. The junction had 2 bases not matched to a gene; V was cut back by 6 bases and J by 4 bases.

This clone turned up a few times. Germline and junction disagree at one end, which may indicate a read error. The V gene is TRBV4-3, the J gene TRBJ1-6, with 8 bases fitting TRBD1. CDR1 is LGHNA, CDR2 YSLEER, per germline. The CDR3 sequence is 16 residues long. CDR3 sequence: CASNQVGQGGGSPLHF. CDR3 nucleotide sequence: TGCGCCAGCAACCAAGTTGGACAGGGAGGCGGCTCACCCCTCCACTTT.

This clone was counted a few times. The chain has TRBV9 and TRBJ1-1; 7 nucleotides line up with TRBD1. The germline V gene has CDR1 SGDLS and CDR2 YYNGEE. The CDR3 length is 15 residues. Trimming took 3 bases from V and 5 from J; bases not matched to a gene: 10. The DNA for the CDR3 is TGTGCCAGCAGCGCCGGAGGGGGCATGGGGACTGAAGCTTTCTTT. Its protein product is CASSAGGGMGTEAFF.

Here the CDR3 reads CASSPLGEKAKNIQYF. As DNA, the CDR3 is TGTGCCAGCAGCCCCCTGGGAGAGAAAGCCAAAAACATTCAGTACTTC. This chain links TRBV5-6 with TRBJ2-4; perhaps TRBD2 as D (5 bases). The CDR3 is 16 amino acids. Germline values: CDR1 SGHDT, CDR2 YYEEEE. Deletions cut 4 bases from V and 0 bases from J, with 14 bases between.

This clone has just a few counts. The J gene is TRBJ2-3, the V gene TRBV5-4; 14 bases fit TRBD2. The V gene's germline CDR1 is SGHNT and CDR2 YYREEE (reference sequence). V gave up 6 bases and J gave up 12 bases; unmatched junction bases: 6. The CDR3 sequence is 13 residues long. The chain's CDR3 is CASKGTSGGLQYF. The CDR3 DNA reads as TGTGCCAGCAAAGGGACTAGCGGGGGCCTCCAGTATTTT. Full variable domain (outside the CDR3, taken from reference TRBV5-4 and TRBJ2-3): ETGVTQSPTHLIKTRGQQVTLRCSSQSGHNTVSWYQQALGQGPQFIFQYYREEENGRGNFPPRFSGLQFPNYSSELNVNALELDDSALYLCASKGTSGGLQYFGPGTRLTVL.

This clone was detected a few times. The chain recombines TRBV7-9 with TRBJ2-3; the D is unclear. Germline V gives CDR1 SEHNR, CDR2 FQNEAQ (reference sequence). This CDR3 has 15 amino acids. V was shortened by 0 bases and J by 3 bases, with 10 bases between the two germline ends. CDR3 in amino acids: CASSLATRGTDTQYF. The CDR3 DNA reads TGTGCCAGCAGCTTAGCGACTCGTGGGACAGATACGCAGTATTTT.

CDR3 sequence (DNA): TGTGCTAGTGGTTTGGGGGAGACTAGAGACGAGCAGTACTTC. Translated, it gives CASGLGETRDEQYF. The chain is built from TRBV12-5 and TRBJ2-7, with D perhaps matching TRBD2 (6 bases). The CDR3 is made up of 14 amino acids. Germline loops: CDR1 LGHNT, CDR2 FRNRAP. Trimming left V 1 base short and J 5 bases short, with 12 bases between. Complete variable domain (other parts from reference TRBV12-5 and TRBJ2-7): DARVTQTPRHKVTEMGQEVTMRCQPILGHNTVFWYRQTMMQGLELLAYFRNRAPLDDSGMPKDRFSAEMPDATLATLKIQPSEPRDSAVYFCASGLGETRDEQYFGPGTRLTVT.

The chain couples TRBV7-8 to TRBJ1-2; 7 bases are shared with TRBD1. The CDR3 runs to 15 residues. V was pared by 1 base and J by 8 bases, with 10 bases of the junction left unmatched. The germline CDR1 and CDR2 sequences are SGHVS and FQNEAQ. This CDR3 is CASSLDSQGKVGYTF. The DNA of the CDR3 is TGTGCCAGCAGCTTAGACTCACAGGGGAAGGTGGGCTACACCTTC.

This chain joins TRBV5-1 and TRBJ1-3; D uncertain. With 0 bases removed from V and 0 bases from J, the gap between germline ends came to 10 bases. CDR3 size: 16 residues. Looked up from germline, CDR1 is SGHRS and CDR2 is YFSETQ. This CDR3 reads CASSLGSGISGNTIYF. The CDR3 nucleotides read TGCGCCAGCAGCTTGGGATCGGGAATCTCTGGAAACACCATATATTTT.

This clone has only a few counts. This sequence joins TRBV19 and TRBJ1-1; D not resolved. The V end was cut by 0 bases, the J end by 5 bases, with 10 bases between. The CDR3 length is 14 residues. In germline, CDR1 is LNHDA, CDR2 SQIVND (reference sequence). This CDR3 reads CASSIDDRGTEAFF. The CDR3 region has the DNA TGTGCCAGTAGTATAGATGATAGAGGAACTGAAGCTTTCTTT.

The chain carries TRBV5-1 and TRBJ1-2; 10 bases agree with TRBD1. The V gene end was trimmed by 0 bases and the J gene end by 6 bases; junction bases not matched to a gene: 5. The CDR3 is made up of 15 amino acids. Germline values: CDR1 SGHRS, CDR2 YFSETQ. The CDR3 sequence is CASSLETGGTNGYTF. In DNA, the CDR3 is TGCGCCAGCAGCTTGGAGACAGGGGGCACGAATGGCTACACCTTC.

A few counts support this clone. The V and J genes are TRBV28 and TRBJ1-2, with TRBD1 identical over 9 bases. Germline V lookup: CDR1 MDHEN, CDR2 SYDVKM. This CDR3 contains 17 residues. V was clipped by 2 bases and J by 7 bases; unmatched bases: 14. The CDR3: CASSLRFMDRGTLGYTF. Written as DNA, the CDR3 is TGTGCCAGCAGTTTAAGGTTTATGGACAGGGGAACCCTTGGCTACACCTTC.

DNA for the CDR3: TGTGCCTGGAGTGACAGGGCTGACACTGAAGCTTTCTTT. Its protein product is CAWSDRADTEAFF. The chain is built from TRBV30 and TRBJ1-1, with D perhaps TRBD1 (6 bases). Trimming stripped 1 base from V and 3 bases from J, with 9 bases between. The CDR3 covers 13 residues. In germline, CDR1 is GTSNPN, CDR2 SVGIG (reference sequence).

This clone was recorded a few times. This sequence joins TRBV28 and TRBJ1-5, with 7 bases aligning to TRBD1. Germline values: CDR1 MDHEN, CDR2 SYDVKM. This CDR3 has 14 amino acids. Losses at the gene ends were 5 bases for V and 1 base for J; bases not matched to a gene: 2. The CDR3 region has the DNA TGTGCCAGCAGTCCACAGGGGAGCAATCAGCCCCAGCATTTT. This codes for CASSPQGSNQPQHF.

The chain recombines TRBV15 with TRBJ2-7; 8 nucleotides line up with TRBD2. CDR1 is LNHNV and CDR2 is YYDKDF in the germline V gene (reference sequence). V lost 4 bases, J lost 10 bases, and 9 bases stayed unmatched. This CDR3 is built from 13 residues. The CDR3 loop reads CATSNSGGALQYF. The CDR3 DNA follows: TGTGCCACCAGCAATTCGGGGGGGGCCCTTCAGTACTTC.

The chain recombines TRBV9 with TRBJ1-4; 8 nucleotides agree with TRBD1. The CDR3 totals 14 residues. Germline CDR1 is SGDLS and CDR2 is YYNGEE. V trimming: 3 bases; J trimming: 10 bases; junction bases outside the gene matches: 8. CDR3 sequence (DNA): TGTGCCAGCAGCGCGGACAGGGAAGTTCGAAAACTGTTTTTT. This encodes CASSADREVRKLFF.

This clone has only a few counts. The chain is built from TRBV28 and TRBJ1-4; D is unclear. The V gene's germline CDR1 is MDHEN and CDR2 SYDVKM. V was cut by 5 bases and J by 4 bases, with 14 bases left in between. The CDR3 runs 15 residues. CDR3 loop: CASSPANRVNEKLFF. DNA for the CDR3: TGTGCCAGCAGTCCCGCTAATCGTGTTAATGAAAAACTGTTTTTT.

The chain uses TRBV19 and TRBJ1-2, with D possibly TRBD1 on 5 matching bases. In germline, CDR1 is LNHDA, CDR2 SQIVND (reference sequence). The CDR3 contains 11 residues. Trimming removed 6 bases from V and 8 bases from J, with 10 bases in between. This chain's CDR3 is CASRRDGGYTF. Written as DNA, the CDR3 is TGTGCCAGTAGGCGGGACGGGGGCTACACCTTC.

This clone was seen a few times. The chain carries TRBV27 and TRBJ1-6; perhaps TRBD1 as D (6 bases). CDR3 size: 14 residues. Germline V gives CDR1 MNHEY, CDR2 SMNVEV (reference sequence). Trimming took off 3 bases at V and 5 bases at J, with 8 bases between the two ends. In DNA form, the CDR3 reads TGTGCCAGCAGTTTTAGACAGGATAATTCACCCCTCCACTTT. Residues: CASSFRQDNSPLHF.

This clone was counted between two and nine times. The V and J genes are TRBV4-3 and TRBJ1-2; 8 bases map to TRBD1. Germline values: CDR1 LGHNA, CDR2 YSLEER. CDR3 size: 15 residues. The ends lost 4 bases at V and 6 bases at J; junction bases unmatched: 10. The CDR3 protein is CASSLGTGSEHGYTF. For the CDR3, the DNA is TGCGCCAGCAGCCTCGGGACAGGCTCAGAACATGGCTACACCTTC.

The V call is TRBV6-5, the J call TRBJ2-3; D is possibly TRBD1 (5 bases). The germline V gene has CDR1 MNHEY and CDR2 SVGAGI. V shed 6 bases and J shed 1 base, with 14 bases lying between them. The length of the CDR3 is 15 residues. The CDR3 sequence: CASSPQGVGTDTQYF. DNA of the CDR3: TGTGCCAGCAGCCCGCAAGGGGTGGGCACAGATACGCAGTATTTT.